The rows below give T cell receptor beta chains drawn from one sample of a study of blood T cell repertoires in COVID-19. Generated by immunoSEQ multiplex PCR, the TCRdb table keeps only in-frame clones and is missing some. This table has approximately 10,000 clones, roughly 79% appearing once. Sequencing was performed on peripheral blood. The source of these receptors is a human donor in a cohort sampled during active COVID-19. The CDR3 runs from the conserved cysteine through the conserved F or W. Fields, in order: V gene, J gene, clone size, CDR3 protein. A row's size may be missing; if present it is once, few, many or a size class.

v_call: TRBV11-2; j_call: TRBJ2-7; clone_size: few; cdr3_aa: CASSLKGIEQYF
v_call: TRBV3-1/TRBV3-2; j_call: TRBJ2-2; clone_size: .; cdr3_aa: CASSHIQGRTGELFF
v_call: TRBV3-1/TRBV3-2; j_call: TRBJ1-2; clone_size: .; cdr3_aa: CASSQGQVGYTF
v_call: TRBV7-2; j_call: TRBJ2-2; clone_size: .; cdr3_aa: CASSPHYPTNTGELFF
v_call: TRBV6-1; j_call: TRBJ1-3; clone_size: .; cdr3_aa: CASSEQGSTGNTIYF
v_call: TRBV7-6; j_call: TRBJ2-5; clone_size: .; cdr3_aa: CASSSTSDQTQYF
v_call: TRBV27; j_call: TRBJ2-5; clone_size: few; cdr3_aa: CASSLFRDRGRETQYF
v_call: TRBV30; j_call: TRBJ1-5; clone_size: .; cdr3_aa: CAWPAGFEQPQHF
v_call: TRBV6-5; j_call: TRBJ1-6; clone_size: .; cdr3_aa: CASSSLQGANSPLHF
v_call: TRBV3-1/TRBV3-2; j_call: TRBJ1-6; clone_size: .; cdr3_aa: CASSSSREGLHF
v_call: TRBV19; j_call: TRBJ1-2; clone_size: .; cdr3_aa: CASIGTGVSYGYTF
v_call: TRBV10-3; j_call: TRBJ2-5; clone_size: .; cdr3_aa: CATSLGEGTQYF
v_call: TRBV10-3; j_call: TRBJ1-1; clone_size: .; cdr3_aa: CAIKQTGLNTEAFF
v_call: TRBV3-1/TRBV3-2; j_call: TRBJ2-5; clone_size: .; cdr3_aa: CASSQLGGGVGETQYF
v_call: TRBV4-1; j_call: TRBJ2-7; clone_size: .; cdr3_aa: CASSQVDRAYEQYF
v_call: TRBV5-1; j_call: TRBJ1-5; clone_size: .; cdr3_aa: CASSADGGPNQPQHF
v_call: TRBV10-3; j_call: TRBJ2-7; clone_size: .; cdr3_aa: CAISESGQGAREQYF
v_call: TRBV4-3; j_call: TRBJ1-5; clone_size: .; cdr3_aa: CASSQDAGGSQPQHF
v_call: TRBV4-3; j_call: TRBJ1-6; clone_size: .; cdr3_aa: CASSQVKGAISNSPLHF
v_call: TRBV15; j_call: TRBJ2-5; clone_size: .; cdr3_aa: CATSLGSAGGGETQYF
v_call: TRBV7-9; j_call: TRBJ1-3; clone_size: .; cdr3_aa: CASKKNSISGNTIYF
v_call: TRBV7-2; j_call: TRBJ1-2; clone_size: .; cdr3_aa: CASSSRPLPTGGGGYGYTF
v_call: TRBV5-1; j_call: TRBJ2-7; clone_size: .; cdr3_aa: CASSLQGSSYEQYF
v_call: TRBV7-2; j_call: TRBJ1-5; clone_size: .; cdr3_aa: CASSPKWTGDKGQPQHF
v_call: TRBV9; j_call: TRBJ1-1; clone_size: .; cdr3_aa: CASSAEQGYTEAFF
v_call: TRBV5-5; j_call: TRBJ1-3; clone_size: .; cdr3_aa: CASSLTGQGGRDTIYF
v_call: TRBV4-3; j_call: TRBJ2-6; clone_size: .; cdr3_aa: CASSRNPGTVSEANVLTF
v_call: TRBV5-4; j_call: TRBJ1-2; clone_size: .; cdr3_aa: CASSLEWTGGNYGYTF
v_call: TRBV7-8; j_call: TRBJ1-1; clone_size: few; cdr3_aa: CASSSDFMNTEAFF
v_call: TRBV28; j_call: TRBJ2-7; clone_size: .; cdr3_aa: CASSSHPKTGSYEQYF
v_call: TRBV9; j_call: TRBJ2-3; clone_size: .; cdr3_aa: CASSVRGISDTQYF
v_call: TRBV7-3; j_call: TRBJ2-1; clone_size: .; cdr3_aa: CASSSGLAGGVIEQFF
v_call: TRBV27; j_call: TRBJ1-5; clone_size: .; cdr3_aa: CASSFTGARTEVYSNQPQHF
v_call: TRBV10-3; j_call: TRBJ1-2; clone_size: .; cdr3_aa: CAISESGLYGYTF
v_call: TRBV5-5; j_call: TRBJ1-5; clone_size: .; cdr3_aa: CASSNGVDQPQHF
v_call: TRBV2; j_call: TRBJ1-5; clone_size: .; cdr3_aa: CASSSPGALGQPQHF
v_call: TRBV2; j_call: TRBJ1-1; clone_size: few; cdr3_aa: CASTGQMNTEAFF
v_call: TRBV5-8; j_call: TRBJ2-7; clone_size: .; cdr3_aa: CASSPAVGGYEQYF
v_call: TRBV5-6; j_call: TRBJ1-1; clone_size: .; cdr3_aa: CASSRYFTEAFF
v_call: TRBV27; j_call: TRBJ2-7; clone_size: .; cdr3_aa: CASSLRRQLIHEQYF
v_call: TRBV10-1; j_call: TRBJ2-7; clone_size: .; cdr3_aa: CASNLRQGITRYEQYF
v_call: TRBV27; j_call: TRBJ1-4; clone_size: .; cdr3_aa: CASSRGTGTGELFF
v_call: TRBV5-1; j_call: TRBJ2-7; clone_size: .; cdr3_aa: CASSYGDRTTYEQYF
v_call: TRBV6-2/TRBV6-3; j_call: TRBJ1-5; clone_size: .; cdr3_aa: CASSRTDKGQPQHF
v_call: TRBV3-1/TRBV3-2; j_call: TRBJ2-6; clone_size: .; cdr3_aa: CASSQMSRGANVLTF
v_call: TRBV6-2/TRBV6-3; j_call: TRBJ1-5; clone_size: .; cdr3_aa: CASSSTGGPSGPQHF
v_call: TRBV20-1; j_call: TRBJ1-1; clone_size: .; cdr3_aa: CSASFDRNTEAFF
v_call: TRBV7-2; j_call: TRBJ1-2; clone_size: .; cdr3_aa: CASSLGGQGAVSRGYTF
v_call: TRBV6-5; j_call: TRBJ2-7; clone_size: .; cdr3_aa: CASGPGGPREQYF
v_call: TRBV2; j_call: TRBJ1-4; clone_size: .; cdr3_aa: CASSEAGKLFF
v_call: TRBV3-1/TRBV3-2; j_call: TRBJ1-3; clone_size: .; cdr3_aa: CASSQEGRGVGNTIYF
v_call: TRBV5-1; j_call: TRBJ1-6; clone_size: .; cdr3_aa: CASSLSGGNNSPLHF
v_call: TRBV7-3; j_call: TRBJ1-1; clone_size: few; cdr3_aa: CASSLTANTEAFF
v_call: TRBV5-6; j_call: TRBJ2-5; clone_size: .; cdr3_aa: CASSTGRGETQYF
v_call: TRBV7-9; j_call: TRBJ1-5; clone_size: .; cdr3_aa: CASSWTGNQPQHF
v_call: TRBV2; j_call: TRBJ1-2; clone_size: .; cdr3_aa: CASSEPGGGYGYTF
v_call: TRBV18; j_call: TRBJ2-3; clone_size: .; cdr3_aa: CASSPPKGQGETDTQYF
v_call: TRBV5-4; j_call: TRBJ2-7; clone_size: few; cdr3_aa: CASSLSSGGYYEQYF
v_call: TRBV19; j_call: TRBJ1-2; clone_size: .; cdr3_aa: CASSPRDSSHRTYGYTF